The rows below give T cell receptor beta chains drawn from one sample of a study of T cell responses to AZD1222 COVID-19 vaccine. Libraries were prepared by immunoSEQ multiplex PCR; TCRdb keeps only in-frame clonotypes and omits some of them. The sample lists some 56,000 clones, 75% to 90% occurring once. This sample comprised peripheral blood, obtained 28 days after the second AZD1222 dose. These receptors were taken from an adult who received the AZD1222 COVID-19 vaccine. The CDR3 runs from the conserved cysteine through the conserved F or W. The D gene is left open where the match is weak. Size is omitted from some rows. Given values are once, few, many or a class for expanded clones.

d_gene: TRBD2; v_gene: TRBV10-3; j_gene: TRBJ2-2; abundance: -; CDR3aa: CAISKLAGGPAGELFF; CDR3nt: TGTGCCATCAGCAAATTAGCGGGAGGGCCGGCCGGGGAGCTGTTTTTT
d_gene: -; v_gene: TRBV5-8; j_gene: TRBJ1-1; abundance: -; CDR3aa: CASSLRGEAFF; CDR3nt: TGTGCCAGCAGCTTGCGGGGCGAAGCTTTCTTT
d_gene: -; v_gene: TRBV11-2; j_gene: TRBJ1-1; abundance: -; CDR3aa: CASSLVRGGTEAFF; CDR3nt: TGTGCCAGCAGCTTGGTGCGGGGGGGTACTGAAGCTTTCTTT
d_gene: -; v_gene: TRBV7-9; j_gene: TRBJ1-2; abundance: -; CDR3aa: CASSLAEGDGYTF; CDR3nt: TGTGCCAGCAGCTTAGCGGAGGGGGATGGCTACACCTTC
d_gene: TRBD1; v_gene: TRBV10-3; j_gene: TRBJ2-7; abundance: -; CDR3aa: CAISELGQGGSYEQYF; CDR3nt: TGTGCCATCAGTGAGTTGGGACAGGGAGGATCCTACGAGCAGTACTTC
d_gene: -; v_gene: TRBV10-2; j_gene: TRBJ2-2; abundance: -; CDR3aa: CASSERLINTGELFF; CDR3nt: TGCGCCAGCAGTGAGAGACTTATAAACACCGGGGAGCTGTTTTTT
d_gene: -; v_gene: TRBV4-1; j_gene: TRBJ1-3; abundance: -; CDR3aa: CASSQVLGANPGNTIYF; CDR3nt: TGCGCCAGCAGCCAAGTTCTGGGGGCCAATCCTGGAAACACCATATATTTT
d_gene: TRBD1; v_gene: TRBV11-2; j_gene: TRBJ2-3; abundance: once; CDR3aa: CASSSGGTGGFPDTQYF; CDR3nt: TGTGCCAGCAGCTCCGGAGGGACAGGGGGCTTTCCAGATACGCAGTATTTT
d_gene: -; v_gene: TRBV28; j_gene: TRBJ2-7; abundance: -; CDR3aa: CASAPADHSSYEQYF; CDR3nt: TGTGCCAGTGCCCCGGCAGATCATTCCTCCTACGAGCAGTACTTC
d_gene: -; v_gene: TRBV9; j_gene: TRBJ2-3; abundance: -; CDR3aa: CASSVRQFSPTDTQYF; CDR3nt: TGTGCCAGCAGCGTTCGGCAGTTTAGCCCCACAGATACGCAGTATTTT
d_gene: -; v_gene: TRBV7-2; j_gene: TRBJ2-7; abundance: -; CDR3aa: CASSLTAASYEQYF; CDR3nt: TGTGCCAGCAGCTTAACGGCGGCCTCCTACGAGCAGTACTTC
d_gene: -; v_gene: TRBV12-3/TRBV12-4; j_gene: TRBJ2-1; abundance: -; CDR3aa: CASSQGSYEQFF; CDR3nt: TGTGCCAGCAGTCAAGGGAGTTATGAGCAGTTCTTC
d_gene: -; v_gene: TRBV7-7; j_gene: TRBJ1-1; abundance: few; CDR3aa: CASSYWENTEAFF; CDR3nt: TGTGCTAGCAGCTATTGGGAGAACACTGAAGCTTTCTTT
d_gene: -; v_gene: TRBV9; j_gene: TRBJ2-3; abundance: -; CDR3aa: CASSAVGELSDTQYF; CDR3nt: TGTGCCAGCAGCGCAGTCGGAGAACTCTCAGATACGCAGTATTTT
d_gene: -; v_gene: TRBV21-1; j_gene: TRBJ2-7; abundance: -; CDR3aa: CASRQAEYYEQYF; CDR3nt: TGTGCCAGTAGACAGGCGGAGTACTACGAGCAGTACTTC
d_gene: TRBD2; v_gene: TRBV4-3; j_gene: TRBJ2-2; abundance: -; CDR3aa: CASSQDEGLTTGELFF; CDR3nt: TGCGCCAGCAGCCAAGATGAGGGACTAACAACCGGGGAGCTGTTTTTT
d_gene: TRBD1; v_gene: TRBV20-1; j_gene: TRBJ1-5; abundance: -; CDR3aa: CSARGTGWQHF; CDR3nt: TGCAGTGCTAGAGGGACAGGGTGGCAGCATTTT